This T cell receptor (beta chain) was identified in a study of cytomegalovirus exposure and HLA in healthy donors. Study-level findings and limits: In a later analysis, compared with equally common non-associated chains, HLA-associated beta chains were more expanded. Being indistinguishable, some V segments were excluded, TRBV6-2 and TRBV6-3 among them.

Note on this clone: The antigen remains unidentified.

Germline lookup yields CDR1 MDHEN and CDR2 SYDVKM. Trimming took off 9 bases at V and 0 bases at J, with 15 bases between the two ends. The CDR3 extends over 15 amino acids. Primers for the PCR totalled 60 Vbeta and 13 Jbeta. Produced via immunoSEQ multiplex PCR; TCRdb's table is partial and in-frame only. The sample consists of about 170,000 clones, roughly 82% of them appearing once. The source material was PBMCs. This receptor was identified in a girl between 10 and 17 years old in good health and CMV-seropositive. The rearrangement links TRBV28 to TRBJ2-1; possible D gene TRBD1, 6 bases. The CDR3 bases are TGTGCCAGTTTACAGCAGGGGAGCTCCTACAATGAGCAGTTCTTC. Protein: CASLQQGSSYNEQFF.